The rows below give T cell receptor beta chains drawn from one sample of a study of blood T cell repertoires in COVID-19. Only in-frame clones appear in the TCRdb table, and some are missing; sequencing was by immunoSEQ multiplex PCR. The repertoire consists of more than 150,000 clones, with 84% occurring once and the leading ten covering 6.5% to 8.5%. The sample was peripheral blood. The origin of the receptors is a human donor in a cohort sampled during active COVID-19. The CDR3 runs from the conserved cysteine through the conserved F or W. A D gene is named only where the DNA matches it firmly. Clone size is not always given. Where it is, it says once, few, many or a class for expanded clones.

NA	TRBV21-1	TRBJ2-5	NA	CASSRGRAGSYQETQYF	TGTGCCAGCAGCAGGGGGAGGGCAGGGAGTTACCAAGAGACCCAGTACTTC
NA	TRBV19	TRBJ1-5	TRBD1	CASSIVTGGGQPQHF	TGTGCCAGTAGTATAGTGACAGGGGGGGGTCAGCCCCAGCATTTT
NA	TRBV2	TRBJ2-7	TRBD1	CASRRTGAGMNEQYF	TGTGCCAGCAGAAGGACAGGGGCCGGGATGAATGAGCAGTACTTC
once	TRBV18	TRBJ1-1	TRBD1	CASSSLTGDTEAFF	TGTGCCAGCTCGTCTTTGACAGGGGACACTGAAGCTTTCTTT
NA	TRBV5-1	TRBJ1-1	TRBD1	CASSLGGGENTEAFF	TGCGCCAGCAGCTTGGGAGGGGGCGAGAACACTGAAGCTTTCTTT
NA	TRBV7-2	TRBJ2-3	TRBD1	CASSLEAGGAGDTQYF	TGTGCCAGCAGCTTAGAAGCAGGGGGCGCCGGGGATACGCAGTATTTT
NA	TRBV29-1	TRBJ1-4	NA	CSVGGGAGNEKLFF	TGCAGCGTTGGAGGGGGGGCTGGTAATGAAAAACTGTTTTTT
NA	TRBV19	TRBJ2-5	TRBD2	CASSMTSGGVLQETQYF	TGTGCCAGTAGTATGACTAGCGGGGGGGTTCTCCAAGAGACCCAGTACTTC
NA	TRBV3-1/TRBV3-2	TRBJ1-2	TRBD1	CASSQFDRGMGYTF	TGTGCCAGCAGCCAATTCGACAGGGGAATGGGCTACACCTTC
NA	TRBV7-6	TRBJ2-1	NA	CASSLADRSEQFF	TGTGCCAGCAGCTTAGCCGACAGATCTGAGCAGTTCTTC
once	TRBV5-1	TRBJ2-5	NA	CASSLGGAGAQETQYF	TGCGCCAGCAGCTTGGGAGGGGCGGGGGCACAAGAGACCCAGTACTTC
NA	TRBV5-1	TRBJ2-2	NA	CASSLDPSAGELFF	TGCGCCAGCAGCCTTGACCCTAGTGCCGGGGAGCTGTTTTTT
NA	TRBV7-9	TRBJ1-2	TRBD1	CASSPNDRGAANYGYTF	TGTGCCAGCAGCCCCAACGACAGGGGGGCCGCTAACTATGGCTACACCTTC
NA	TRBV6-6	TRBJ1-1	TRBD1	CASSNRQGLGTEAFF	TGTGCCAGCAGTAACCGACAGGGGTTGGGAACTGAAGCTTTCTTT
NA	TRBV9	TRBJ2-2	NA	CASSVVGSGNTGELFF	TGTGCCAGCAGCGTAGTCGGTAGCGGGAACACCGGGGAGCTGTTTTTT
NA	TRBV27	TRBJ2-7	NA	CASSPVGGGTYEQYF	TGTGCCAGCAGTCCCGTGGGGGGTGGGACCTACGAGCAGTACTTC
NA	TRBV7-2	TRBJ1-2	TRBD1	CASSLAGGRNYGYTF	TGTGCCAGCAGCTTAGCAGGGGGCCGCAACTATGGCTACACCTTC
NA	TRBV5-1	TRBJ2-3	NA	CASRAVGGLSDTQYF	TGCGCCAGCAGGGCTGTCGGGGGGCTCTCAGATACGCAGTATTTT
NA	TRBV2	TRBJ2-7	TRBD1	CARQETGVDEQYF	TGTGCCCGCCAGGAGACAGGGGTCGACGAGCAGTACTTC
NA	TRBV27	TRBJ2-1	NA	CASSPVAGSYNEQFF	TGTGCCAGCAGTCCCGTCGCGGGTTCCTACAATGAGCAGTTCTTC
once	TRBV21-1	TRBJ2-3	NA	CASSTLTSGGARGDTQYF	TGTGCCAGCAGCACCTTGACTAGCGGGGGGGCAAGGGGAGATACGCAGTATTTT
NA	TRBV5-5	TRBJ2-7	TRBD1	CASSWETGAGSEQYF	TGTGCCAGCAGCTGGGAGACAGGGGCTGGGTCCGAGCAGTACTTC
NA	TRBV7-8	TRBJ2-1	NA	CASSLGTAYNEQFF	TGTGCCAGCAGCTTGGGGACTGCCTACAATGAGCAGTTCTTC
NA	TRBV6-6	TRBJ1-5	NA	CASSPAWERKALNQPQHF	TGTGCCAGCAGTCCCGCCTGGGAGAGAAAGGCACTCAATCAGCCCCAGCATTTT
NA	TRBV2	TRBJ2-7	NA	CASSVRRGYEQYF	TGTGCCAGCAGTGTCAGACGGGGCTACGAGCAGTACTTC
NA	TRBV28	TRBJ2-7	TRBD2	CASRNPLRLAGGSYEQYF	TGTGCCAGCCGTAACCCCCTTCGACTAGCGGGGGGTTCCTACGAGCAGTACTTC
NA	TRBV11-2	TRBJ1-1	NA	CASSAGVRDTEAFF	TGTGCCAGCAGCGCAGGGGTAAGGGACACTGAAGCTTTCTTT
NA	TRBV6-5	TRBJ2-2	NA	CASSYGGAGGTGELFF	TGTGCCAGCAGTTACGGGGGGGCCGGTGGGACCGGGGAGCTGTTTTTT
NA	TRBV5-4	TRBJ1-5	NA	CASSTGTDSNQPQHF	TGTGCCAGCAGTACAGGGACGGACTCAAATCAGCCCCAGCATTTT
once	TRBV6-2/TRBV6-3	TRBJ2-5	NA	CASSYDSRLVILQETQYF	TGTGCCAGCAGTTACGATTCCCGGCTAGTCATCCTTCAAGAGACCCAGTACTTC
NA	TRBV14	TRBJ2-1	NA	CASSPWWGVKNEQFF	TGTGCCAGCAGCCCTTGGTGGGGAGTAAAGAATGAGCAGTTCTTC
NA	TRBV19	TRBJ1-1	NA	CASSIRGGNTEAFF	TGTGCCAGTAGTATACGGGGAGGGAACACTGAAGCTTTCTTT
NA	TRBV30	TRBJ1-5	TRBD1	CAWKGDRGNQPQHF	TGTGCCTGGAAAGGGGACAGAGGCAATCAGCCCCAGCATTTT
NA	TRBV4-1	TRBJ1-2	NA	CASSQDRSGYGYTF	TGCGCCAGCAGCCAAGATAGGTCCGGGTATGGCTACACCTTC
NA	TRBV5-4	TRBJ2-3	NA	CASSLGWGGVTRGDTQYF	TGTGCCAGCAGCTTGGGTTGGGGCGGGGTGACCCGGGGGGATACGCAGTATTTT
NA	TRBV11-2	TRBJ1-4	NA	CASSLDRAEKLFF	TGTGCCAGCAGCTTAGACAGGGCGGAAAAACTGTTTTTT
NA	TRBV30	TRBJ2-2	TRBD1	CAWSVAGGTGELFF	TGTGCCTGGAGTGTAGCAGGGGGCACCGGGGAGCTGTTTTTT
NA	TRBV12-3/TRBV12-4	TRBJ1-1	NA	CASSLMTGTEAFF	TGTGCCAGCAGTTTAATGACAGGCACTGAAGCTTTCTTT
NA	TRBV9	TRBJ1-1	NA	CASSSHASGTEAFF	TGTGCCAGCAGCTCCCACGCCTCAGGGACTGAAGCTTTCTTT
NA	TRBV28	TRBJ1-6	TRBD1	CASSSGTGVNSPLHF	TGTGCCAGCAGTTCCGGGACAGGGGTGAATTCACCCCTCCACTTT
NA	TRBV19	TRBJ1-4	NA	CASRGEKLFF	TGTGCCAGTCGAGGGGAAAAACTGTTTTTT
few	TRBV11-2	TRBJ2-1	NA	CASSRYNEQFF	TGTGCCAGCAGCCGGTACAATGAGCAGTTCTTC
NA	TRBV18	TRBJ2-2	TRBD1	CASSQLRTGRDTGELFF	TGTGCCAGCTCACAACTAAGGACAGGTAGAGACACCGGGGAGCTGTTTTTT
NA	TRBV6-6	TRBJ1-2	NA	CATLPGSYGYTF	TGTGCCACGCTTCCAGGATCCTATGGCTACACCTTC
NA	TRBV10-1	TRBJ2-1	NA	CASSSTGRLGEQFF	TGCGCCAGCTCCTCAACAGGACGGCTTGGTGAGCAGTTCTTC
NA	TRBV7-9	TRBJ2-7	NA	CASRGQLAYEQYF	TGTGCCAGCAGAGGACAGTTGGCCTACGAGCAGTACTTC
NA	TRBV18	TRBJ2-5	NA	CASSPPRFQETQYF	TGTGCCAGCTCACCACCCAGATTTCAAGAGACCCAGTACTTC
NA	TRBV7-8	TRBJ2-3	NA	CASTPRQGTDTQYF	TGTGCCAGCACCCCCCGACAGGGCACAGATACGCAGTATTTT
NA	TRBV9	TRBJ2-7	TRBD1	CASTTDRDSSSYEQYF	TGTGCCAGCACTACAGACCGGGACAGTAGCTCCTACGAGCAGTACTTC
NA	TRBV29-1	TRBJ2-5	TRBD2	CSVELAGVSGAQYF	TGCAGCGTCGAACTAGCGGGGGTGTCAGGGGCCCAGTACTTC
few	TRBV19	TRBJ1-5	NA	CASTTQGPNQPQHF	TGTGCCAGTACCACCCAGGGGCCCAATCAGCCCCAGCATTTT
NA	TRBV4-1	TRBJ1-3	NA	CASSQVTGNTIYF	TGCGCCAGCAGCCAAGTAACAGGAAACACCATATATTTT
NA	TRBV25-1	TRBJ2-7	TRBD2	CASSAPGGEQYF	TGTGCCAGCAGTGCTCCGGGGGGTGAGCAGTACTTC
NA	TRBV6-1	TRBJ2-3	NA	CASSEVGSMSPGTDTQYF	TGTGCCAGCAGTGAAGTGGGCAGCATGTCCCCCGGCACAGATACGCAGTATTTT
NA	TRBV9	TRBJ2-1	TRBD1	CASSGRDRDYNEQFF	TGTGCCAGCAGCGGCCGGGACAGGGACTACAATGAGCAGTTCTTC
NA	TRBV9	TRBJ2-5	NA	CASSVGQTQETQYF	TGTGCCAGCAGCGTCGGACAGACTCAAGAGACCCAGTACTTC
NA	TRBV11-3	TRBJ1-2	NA	CASRRGASGGRNYGYTF	TGTGCCAGCAGGCGAGGGGCGTCAGGCGGGAGGAACTATGGCTACACCTTC
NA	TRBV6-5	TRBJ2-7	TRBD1	CATLYFRDRGYEQYF	TGTGCCACCCTTTACTTCCGGGACAGGGGGTACGAGCAGTACTTC
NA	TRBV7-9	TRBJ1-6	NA	CASSPGWGQQNSPLHF	TGTGCCAGCAGCCCAGGATGGGGACAACAAAATTCACCCCTCCACTTT
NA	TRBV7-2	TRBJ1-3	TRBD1	CASRSGTGLENTIYF	TGTGCCAGCAGATCTGGGACAGGGTTAGAAAACACCATATATTTT